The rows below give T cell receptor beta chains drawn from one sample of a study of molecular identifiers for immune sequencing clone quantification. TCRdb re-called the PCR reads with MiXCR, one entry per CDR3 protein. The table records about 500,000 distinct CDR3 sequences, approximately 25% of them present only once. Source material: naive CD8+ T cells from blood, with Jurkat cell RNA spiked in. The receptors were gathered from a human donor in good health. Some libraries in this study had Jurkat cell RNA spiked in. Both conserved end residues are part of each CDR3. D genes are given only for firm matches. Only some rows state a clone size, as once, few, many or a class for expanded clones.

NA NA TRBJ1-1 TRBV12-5 TGTGCTAGTGGTTCGGGTGGGGGAGGCGTGAACACTGAAGCTTTCTTT CASGSGGGGVNTEAFF
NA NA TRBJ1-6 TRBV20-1 TGCAGTGCTAGAGATCAAGGGGGGAGCTCCTATAATTCACCCCTCCACTTT CSARDQGGSSYNSPLHF
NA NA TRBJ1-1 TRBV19 TGTGCCAGTATCCTGGGCCAGTTTAACACTGAAGCTTTCTTT CASILGQFNTEAFF
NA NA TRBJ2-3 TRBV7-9 TGTGCCAGCAGCTTAGTCCAGCGGACAACAGATACGCAGTATTTT CASSLVQRTTDTQYF
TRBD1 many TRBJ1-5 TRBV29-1 TGCAGCGTTATACAGGGGCGAAATCAGCCCCAGCATTTT CSVIQGRNQPQHF
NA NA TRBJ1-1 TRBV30 TGTGCCTGGAGTAGCACAGCTATGAACACTGAAGCTTTCTTT CAWSSTAMNTEAFF
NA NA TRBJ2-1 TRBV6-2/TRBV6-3 TGTGCCAGCGGGCAGGAGGCGTACAATGAGCAGTTCTTC CASGQEAYNEQFF
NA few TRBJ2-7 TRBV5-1 TGCGCCAGCAGCTTGGTTTGGGGCTCCTACGAGCAGTACTTC CASSLVWGSYEQYF
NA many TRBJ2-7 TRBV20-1 TGCAGTGCTAGAGCAGGACTTCACTACGAGCAGTACTTC CSARAGLHYEQYF
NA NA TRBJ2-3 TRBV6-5 TGTGCGAGCAGTTCCGTTGTAGCTATGCAGTATTTT CASSSVVAMQYF
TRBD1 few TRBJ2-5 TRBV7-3 TGTGCCAGCAGCCTAGGACAGGGGGCAGAAGAGACCCAGTACTTC CASSLGQGAEETQYF
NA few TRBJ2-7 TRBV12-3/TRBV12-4 TGTGCCAGCAGTCCCCCGGTGGGGGCGGGTAACGAGCAGTACTTC CASSPPVGAGNEQYF
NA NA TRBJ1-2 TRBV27 TGTGCCAGCAGTTTATCCGGCAGGTTAGCCCCCCATGGCTACACCTTC CASSLSGRLAPHGYTF
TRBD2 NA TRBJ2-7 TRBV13 TGTGCCAGCAGCTTAGGACTAGCGGGAGCCTACGCGCAGTACTTC CASSLGLAGAYAQYF
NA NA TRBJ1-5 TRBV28 TGTGCCAGCAGTTTTTGGCGCAATCAGCCCCAGCATTTT CASSFWRNQPQHF
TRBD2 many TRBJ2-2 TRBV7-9 TGTGCCACCTCACCGGGACTAGCGGAAAACACCGGGGAGCTGTTTTTT CATSPGLAENTGELFF
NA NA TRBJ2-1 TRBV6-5 TGTGCCAGCAGACCAACGCGGGTACCCCGGGTCAATGAGCGGTTCTTC CASRPTRVPRVNERFF
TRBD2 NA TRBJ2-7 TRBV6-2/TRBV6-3 TGTGCCAGCAGTTACGGTCGCTCCCGTACTAGCGGTTTTGGATACGAGCAGTACTTC CASSYGRSRTSGFGYEQYF
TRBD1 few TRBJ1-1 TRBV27 TGTGCCAGCAGTTTTCCCGGACAGGGGGAAGCTTTCTTT CASSFPGQGEAFF
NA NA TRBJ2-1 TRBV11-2 TGTGCCAGCAGCTTAGACTTCAGCTCCTACAATGAGCAGTTCTTC CASSLDFSSYNEQFF
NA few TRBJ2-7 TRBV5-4 TGTGCCAGCAGCGGCGTAGGGAACTCCTACGAGCAGTACTTC CASSGVGNSYEQYF
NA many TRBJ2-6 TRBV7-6 TGTGCCAGCAGCTTAGGAGTCTCTTTTGACTGGGGGGCCAACGTCCTGACTTTC CASSLGVSFDWGANVLTF
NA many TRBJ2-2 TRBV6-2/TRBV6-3 TGTGCCAGCAGTTACACATCCCGGGACACCCAAGCGGAGACCGGGGAGCTGTTTTTT CASSYTSRDTQAETGELFF
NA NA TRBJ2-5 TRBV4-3 TGCGCCAGCAGCCAAGACCGGACTGTACTAGGGATAGAGACCCAGTACTTC CASSQDRTVLGIETQYF
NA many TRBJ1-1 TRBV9 TGTGCCAGCAGCGTAGGTGTACAGCTGAACACTGAAGCTTTCTTT CASSVGVQLNTEAFF
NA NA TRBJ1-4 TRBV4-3 TGCGCCAGCAGCCAAGGCAGGAATGAAAAACCGTTTTTT CASSQGRNEKPFF
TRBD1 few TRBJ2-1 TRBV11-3 TGTGCCAGCAGCCCGGGACAGGACGGGCGAAAACCCCCCTACAATGAGCAGTTCTTC CASSPGQDGRKPPYNEQFF
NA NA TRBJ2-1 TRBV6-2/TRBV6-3 TGTGCCAGCAGTCTCCAACCCGGGGGAAGCCATGAGCAGTTCTTC CASSLQPGGSHEQFF
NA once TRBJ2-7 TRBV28 TGTGCCAGCAGTTCCCTAACCCCCTACGCGCAGTACTTC CASSSLTPYAQYF
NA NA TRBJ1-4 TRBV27 TGTGCCAGCAGTTCGCCTACAGGGAGGGGGGATGAAAAACTGTTTTTT CASSSPTGRGDEKLFF
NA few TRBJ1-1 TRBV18 TGTGCCAGCTCACCAGCCCCAGACATTAAACGGTGGGACACTGAAGCTTTCTTT CASSPAPDIKRWDTEAFF
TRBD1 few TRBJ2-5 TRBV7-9 TGTGCCAGCAGCCGTACCGGGACAGAACAAGAGACCCAGTACTTC CASSRTGTEQETQYF
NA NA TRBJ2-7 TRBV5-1 TGCGCCAGCAGCTTGGTACCCGAGCAGTACTTC CASSLVPEQYF
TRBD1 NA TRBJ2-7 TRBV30 TGTGCCTGGAGTCAAGGGGGCCCCTACGAGCAGTACTTC CAWSQGGPYEQYF
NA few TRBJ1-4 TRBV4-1 TGCGCCAGCAGCCAGGGCTCAACTAATGAAAAACTGTTTTTT CASSQGSTNEKLFF
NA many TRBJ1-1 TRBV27 TGTGCCAGCAGTCCGGGGGAGGCCACTGAAGCTTTCTTT CASSPGEATEAFF
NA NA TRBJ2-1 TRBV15 TGTGCCACCAGCAGGCGGACACCCATTGTGGATGAGCAGTTCTTC CATSRRTPIVDEQFF
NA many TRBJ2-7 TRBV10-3 TGTGCCATCAGTGAGTCGAACAGTTACGAGCAGTACTTC CAISESNSYEQYF
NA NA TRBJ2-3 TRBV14 TGTGCCAGCAGCCAAGAGATTCGTTCAGATACGCAGTATTTT CASSQEIRSDTQYF
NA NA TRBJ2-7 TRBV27 TGTGCCACCAGAGGGCTTAACTACGAGCAGTACTTC CATRGLNYEQYF
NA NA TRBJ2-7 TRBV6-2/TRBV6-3 TGTGCCAGCAGTTACTCCCCGGGACCGATGCCTGGCGAGCAGTACTTC CASSYSPGPMPGEQYF
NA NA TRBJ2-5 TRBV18 TGTGCCAGCTCACCACCCGATGAGCTTTTGGGGACCCAGTACTTC CASSPPDELLGTQYF
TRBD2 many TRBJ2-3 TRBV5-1 TGCGCCAGCAGCGCAGGCCACGCGGGAGGTACTCTAGATACGCAGTATTTT CASSAGHAGGTLDTQYF
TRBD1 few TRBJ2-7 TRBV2 TGTGCCAGCAGCACGACAGGGTTAGCCTACGAGCAGTACTTC CASSTTGLAYEQYF
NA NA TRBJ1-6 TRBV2 TGTGCCAGCAGTGAGTCGACAGGAGAGGCAAGGGGGTATTCACCCCTCCACTTT CASSESTGEARGYSPLHF
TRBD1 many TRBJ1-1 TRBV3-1 TGTGCCAGCGCAAGATCGGACAGGACCAACACTGAAGCTTTCTTT CASARSDRTNTEAFF
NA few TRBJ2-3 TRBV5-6 TGTGCCAGCAGCTCCCTCAGTATCGGGACTGGACTGGATACGCAGTATTTT CASSSLSIGTGLDTQYF
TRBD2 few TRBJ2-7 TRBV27 TGTGCCAGCAGTTTAACTAGCGGGGCCCACGAGCAGTACTTC CASSLTSGAHEQYF
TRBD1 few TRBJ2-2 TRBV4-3 TGCGCCAGCAGCCAAGATTACAGGGGGAACACCGGGGAGCTGTTTTTT CASSQDYRGNTGELFF
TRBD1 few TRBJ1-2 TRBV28 TGTGCCAGCAGTTTTGGGACAGGGGACCTAACCTATGGCTACACCTTC CASSFGTGDLTYGYTF
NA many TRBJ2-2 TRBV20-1 TGCAGTGCTAGACCCTGGGGTAGCGATGTCACCGGGGAGCTGTTTTTT CSARPWGSDVTGELFF